This T cell receptor beta chain was profiled in a study of CXCR3-negative and CXCR3-positive naive CD8 T cells. For the study at large: Total TRB output reached 110 million to 150 million reads, about 1.5 +/- 0.3 million per library. General study points: Against CXCR3-negative naive cells, CXCR3-positive naive cells showed more hydrophobic TRB CDR3s. Relative to memory CD8+ cells, whose diversity was much lower, both naive subsets had comparably high diversity.

Researchers prepared the TRB cDNA libraries using 5' RACE with UMI labels. Each CDR3 protein gets one entry in TCRdb, which reprocessed the 5' RACE reads and gives no DNA. Its listing shows roughly 110,000 distinct CDR3 sequences. The authors gated naive CD8+ T cells as CD45RO-CCR7+CD27+CD95-. A note on this clonotype: Its specificity is not known.

Looked up from germline, CDR1 is SGHRS and CDR2 is YFSETQ. This CDR3 has 16 residues. The sequence was obtained from a human donor in good health. Some clones in this sample may be carry-over from other donors' samples. The rearrangement joins TRBV5-1 to TRBJ2-1; TCRdb designates TRBD1, a call that cannot be tested without DNA. Material: naive CXCR3+ CD8+ T cells from blood. Specified subset: CD45RO-CCR7+CD27+CD95- naive CD8+ T cells expressing CXCR3 (TNR3+). The CDR3 sequence is CASSTLRDRGHNEQFF. The full variable domain, its missing parts supplied by reference TRBV5-1 and TRBJ2-1, is KAGVTQTPRYLIKTRGQQVTLSCSPISGHRSVSWYQQTPGQGLQFLFEYFSETQRNKGNFPGRFSGRQFSNSRSEMNVSTLELGDSALYLCASSTLRDRGHNEQFFGPGTRLTVL.